This TCR beta chain was sequenced for a study of PD-1 blockade in mismatch repair-deficient tumors. Study-wide background: Patients had roughly twelve mismatch repair-deficient cancer types, all previously treated and progressing. Study-wide results and caveats: After pembrolizumab, tumor-resident clones rose rapidly, then generally contracted before radiologic responses.

Trimming shortened V by 4 bases and J by 6 bases, and 8 bases separated the two germline ends. CDR3 size: 12 residues. Germline V gene lookup returns CDR1 MNHNS and CDR2 SASEGT. Regarding this clone: Its antigen remains unidentified.

Every patient had mismatch repair deficiency by PCR or immunohistochemistry. A few pembrolizumab responders had their TCRs sequenced. This table comes from immunoSEQ multiplex PCR, and its TCRdb copy is limited to in-frame clones, with some not included. The top ten clones hold 3% to 4% of a sample with about 49,000 clones, over 60% of them seen once. Sequences were derived from PBMCs, sampled before pembrolizumab treatment. This chain uses TRBV6-1 with TRBJ2-3; a weak D match, TRBD1 (6 bases). The source is an adult with mismatch repair-deficient cancer. CDR3 nucleotide sequence: TGTGCCAGCAGTGGGACAGTTGATACGCAGTATTTT. Translated, it gives CASSGTVDTQYF.